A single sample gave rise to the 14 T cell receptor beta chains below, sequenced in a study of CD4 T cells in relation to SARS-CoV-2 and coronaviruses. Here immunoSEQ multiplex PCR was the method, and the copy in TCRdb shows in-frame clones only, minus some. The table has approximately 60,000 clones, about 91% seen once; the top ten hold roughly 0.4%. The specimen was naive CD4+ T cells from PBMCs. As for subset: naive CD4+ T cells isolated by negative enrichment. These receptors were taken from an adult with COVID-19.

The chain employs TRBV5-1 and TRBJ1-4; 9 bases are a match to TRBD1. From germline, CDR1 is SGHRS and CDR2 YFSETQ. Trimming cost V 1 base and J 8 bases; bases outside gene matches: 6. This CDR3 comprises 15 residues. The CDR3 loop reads CASSLSDGTGEKLFF. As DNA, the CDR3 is TGCGCCAGCAGCTTGTCGGACGGGACAGGGGAAAAACTGTTTTTT. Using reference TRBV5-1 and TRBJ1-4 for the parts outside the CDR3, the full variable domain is KAGVTQTPRYLIKTRGQQVTLSCSPISGHRSVSWYQQTPGQGLQFLFEYFSETQRNKGNFPGRFSGRQFSNSRSEMNVSTLELGDSALYLCASSLSDGTGEKLFFGSGTQLSVL.

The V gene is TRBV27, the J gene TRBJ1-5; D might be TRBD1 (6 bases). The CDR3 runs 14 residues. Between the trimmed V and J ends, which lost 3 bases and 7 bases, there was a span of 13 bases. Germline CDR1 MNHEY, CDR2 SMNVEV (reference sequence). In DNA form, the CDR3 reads TGTGCCAGCAGTTTCACAGGGTCAAGGCAGCCCCAGCATTTT. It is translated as CASSFTGSRQPQHF.

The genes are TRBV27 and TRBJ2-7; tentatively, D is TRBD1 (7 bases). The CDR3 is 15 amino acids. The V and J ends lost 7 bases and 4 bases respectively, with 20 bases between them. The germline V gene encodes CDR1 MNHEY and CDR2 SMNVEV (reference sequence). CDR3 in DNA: TGTGCCAGCAAAAAAAGGGCGGGACAGCTATACGAGCAGTACTTC. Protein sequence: CASKKRAGQLYEQYF.

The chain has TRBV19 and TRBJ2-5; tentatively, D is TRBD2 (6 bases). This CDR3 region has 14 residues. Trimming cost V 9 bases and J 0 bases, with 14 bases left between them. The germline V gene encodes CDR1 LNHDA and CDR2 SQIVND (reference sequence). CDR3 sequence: CASSLGGYQETQYF. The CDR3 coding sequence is TGTGCCAGCTCTCTGGGAGGTTACCAAGAGACCCAGTACTTC.

The CDR3 DNA sequence: TGTGCCAGCAGTGATTTTCCTGGACAGCACATTTTTAGCTCCTATAATTCACCCCTCCACTTT. Residues: CASSDFPGQHIFSSYNSPLHF. The rearrangement joins TRBV2 to TRBJ1-6; D is perhaps TRBD1 (6 bases). The germline V gene encodes CDR1 SNHLY and CDR2 FYNNEI. The CDR3 has 21 amino acids. Trimming took 3 bases from V and 0 from J, leaving 24 bases between them. The entire variable domain, with the rest obtained from reference TRBV2 and TRBJ1-6, is as follows: EPEVTQTPSHQVTQMGQEVILRCVPISNHLYFYWYRQILGQKVEFLVSFYNNEISEKSEIFDDQFSVERPDGSNFTLKIRSTKLEDSAMYFCASSDFPGQHIFSSYNSPLHFGNGTRLTVT.

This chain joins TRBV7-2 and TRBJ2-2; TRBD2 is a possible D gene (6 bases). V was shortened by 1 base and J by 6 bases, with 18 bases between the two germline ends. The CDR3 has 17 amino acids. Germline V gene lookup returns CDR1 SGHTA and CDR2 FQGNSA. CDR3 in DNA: TGTGCCAGCAGCTTAGGGTGGGGGACTGTAAACCCCGGGGAGCTGTTTTTT. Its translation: CASSLGWGTVNPGELFF.

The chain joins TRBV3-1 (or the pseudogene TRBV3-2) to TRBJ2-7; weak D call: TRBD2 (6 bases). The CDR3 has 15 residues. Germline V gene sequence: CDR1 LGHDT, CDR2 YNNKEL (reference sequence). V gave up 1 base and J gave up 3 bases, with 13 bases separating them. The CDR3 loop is CASSQVGGSNYEQYF. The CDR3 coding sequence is TGTGCCAGCAGCCAAGTTGGAGGGTCCAACTACGAGCAGTACTTC.

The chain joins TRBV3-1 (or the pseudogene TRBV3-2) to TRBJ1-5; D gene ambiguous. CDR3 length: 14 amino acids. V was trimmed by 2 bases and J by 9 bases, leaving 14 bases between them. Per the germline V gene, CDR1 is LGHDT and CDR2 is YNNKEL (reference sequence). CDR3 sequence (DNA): TGTGCCAGCAGCCAACGTTCCTACTTTGGGCCCCAGCATTTT. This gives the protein CASSQRSYFGPQHF.

In DNA form, the CDR3 reads TGTGCCAGCAGCTTAGGAGTAGCGGGACCGCAAGAGACCCAGTACTTC. Residues: CASSLGVAGPQETQYF. The rearrangement uses TRBV7-9 and TRBJ2-5; 8 nucleotides match TRBD2. Germline V gene lookup returns CDR1 SEHNR and CDR2 FQNEAQ (reference sequence). Trimming at V came to 1 base and at J to 2 bases, leaving 6 bases not matched to a gene. This CDR3 contains 16 residues.

In DNA form, the CDR3 reads TGTGCCAGCAGCCAAGGGACAGGGGGAACAGATACGCAGTATTTT. Its protein is CASSQGTGGTDTQYF. V gene TRBV3-1 (or the pseudogene TRBV3-2) combines with J gene TRBJ2-3; 10 positions match TRBD1. The V segment lost 1 base and the J segment 3 bases; nucleotides outside the gene matches: 1. The CDR3 has 15 residues. Germline V gives CDR1 LGHDT, CDR2 YNNKEL (reference sequence).

The CDR3 bases are TGTGCCAGCAGCTGGGGGACAGGGGCCAACCACGAGCAGTACTTC. This encodes CASSWGTGANHEQYF. The chain links TRBV5-6 to TRBJ2-7; 10 nucleotides match TRBD1. The germline CDR1 and CDR2 sequences are SGHDT and YYEEEE. V dropped 3 bases and J dropped 5; count of bases not matched to a gene: 8. The CDR3 totals 15 residues.

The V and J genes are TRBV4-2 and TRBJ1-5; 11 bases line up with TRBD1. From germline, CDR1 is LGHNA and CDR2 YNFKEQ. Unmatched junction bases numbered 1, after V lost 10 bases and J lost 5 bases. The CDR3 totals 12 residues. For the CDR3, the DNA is TGTGCCACGGGACAGGGGGATCAGCCCCAGCATTTT. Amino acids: CATGQGDQPQHF.

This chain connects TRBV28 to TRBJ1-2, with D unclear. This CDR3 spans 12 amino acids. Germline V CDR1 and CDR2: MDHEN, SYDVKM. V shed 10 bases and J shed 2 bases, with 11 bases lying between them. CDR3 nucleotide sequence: TGTGCCACCGTGGTTTACAACTATGGCTACACCTTC. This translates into CATVVYNYGYTF.

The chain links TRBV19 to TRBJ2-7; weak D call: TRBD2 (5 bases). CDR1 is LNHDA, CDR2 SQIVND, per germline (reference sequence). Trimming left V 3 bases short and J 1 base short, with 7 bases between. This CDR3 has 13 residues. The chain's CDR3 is CASSIGLSYEQYF. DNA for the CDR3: TGTGCCAGTAGTATCGGACTGTCCTACGAGCAGTACTTC. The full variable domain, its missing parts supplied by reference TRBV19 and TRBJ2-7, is DGGITQSPKYLFRKEGQNVTLSCEQNLNHDAMYWYRQDPGQGLRLIYYSQIVNDFQKGDIAEGYSVSREKKESFPLTVTSAQKNPTAFYLCASSIGLSYEQYFGPGTRLTVT.